One T cell receptor (beta chain) is described in this entry. Its antigen is currently unknown. A single base separates this from a much larger clone, so it may be a read error. This entry belongs to a study of T cells in Graves' hyperthyroidism and ophthalmopathy. Study results and limitations: Most clonotypes expanded in thyroid above 0.001 were likewise present in blood. Model output signaled ophthalmopathy a median roughly 6.1 months ahead of onset.

Those patients with uncontrolled infection, other autoimmune disease, pregnancy or lactation were excluded. Orbital computed tomography and thyroid ultrasound, together with serum TRAb and thyroxine and clinical symptoms, were used for diagnoses. The CDR3 has 16 residues. CDR1 KGHSH and CDR2 LQKENI come from the germline V gene. Template material for amplifying TCR beta CDR3 regions consisted of RNA transcripts. An initial round of RT-PCR targeting the TCR CDR3 relied on the HTBI primer set. TCRdb analysed the multiplex PCR reads with MiXCR anew, one entry per CDR3 protein. The sample carries about 180,000 distinct CDR3 sequences, 15% to 20% recorded once.

Material for sequencing was blood. The sequence was obtained from a woman aged 50 to 65 with Graves' hyperthyroidism. The V and J genes are TRBV18 and TRBJ1-1; the match to TRBD1 covers 8 bases. CDR3 region: CASSPELQGANTGAFF. CDR3 nucleotide sequence: TGTGCCAGCTCACCAGAGCTGCAGGGGGCGAACACTGGAGCTTTCTTT. The variable domain in full, completed from reference TRBV18 and TRBJ1-1, reads NAGVMQNPRHLVRRRGQEARLRCSPMKGHSHVYWYRQLPEEGLKFMVYLQKENIIDESGMPKERFSAEFPKEGPSILRIQQVVRGDSAAYFCASSPELQGANTGAFFGQGTRLTVV.